What follows are 27 T cell receptor beta chains derived from one specimen sequenced in a study of response to subunit inactivated influenza vaccine. TCRdb reprocessed the RT-PCR reads with MiXCR, giving one entry per CDR3 protein. The table lists 550,000 to 800,000 distinct CDR3 sequences, around a sixth of them singletons. The sample was PBMCs from blood, taken roughly 13 days after vaccination. The receptors here all came from a man aged 45 to 65 who received an inactivated influenza vaccine.

A few counts support this clonotype. The rearrangement links TRBV5-1 to TRBJ2-1; 9 bases fit TRBD2. Germline lookup yields CDR1 SGHRS and CDR2 YFSETQ. Trimming removed 7 bases from V and 4 bases from J; junction bases left unmatched: 9. The CDR3 is made up of 15 amino acids. This CDR3 is CASGPGGGAYNEQFF. In DNA form, the CDR3 reads TGCGCCAGCGGGCCTGGCGGGGGGGCTTACAATGAGCAGTTCTTC.

In this sample, this clonotype turned up a few times. CDR3 residues: CSARDLAGGLEKLFF. CDR3 nucleotides: TGCAGTGCTAGAGATTTAGCGGGTGGGCTAGAAAAACTGTTTTTT. This chain uses TRBV20-1 with TRBJ1-4; D gene unclear. Trimming removed 0 bases from V and 8 bases from J, with 16 bases in between. Per the germline V gene, CDR1 is DFQATT and CDR2 is SNEGSKA (reference sequence). CDR3 length: 15 residues.

The chain joins TRBV14 to TRBJ1-1; no clear D. Trimming shortened V by 1 base and J by 7 bases, and 13 bases separated the two germline ends. Germline CDR1 SGHDN, CDR2 FVKESK. This CDR3 contains 14 residues. As DNA, the CDR3 is TGTGCCAGCAGCCAAGTAACCGGAGGCAGTGAAGCTTTCTTT. This encodes CASSQVTGGSEAFF.

The rearrangement joins TRBV7-9 to TRBJ1-2; possibly TRBD1 for D (6 bases). This CDR3 contains 15 residues. V shed 1 base and J shed 3 bases, with 12 bases lying between them. CDR1 and CDR2 from the germline V gene are SEHNR and FQNEAQ (reference sequence). The DNA for the CDR3 is TGTGCCAGCAGCTTAGACAGGGCCTCGTACTATGGCTACACCTTC. Translating it yields CASSLDRASYYGYTF.

This chain connects TRBV7-8 to TRBJ2-7; unclear D gene. The CDR3 has 15 residues. V lost 4 bases to trimming and J lost 4 bases, with 17 bases between them. Germline V gives CDR1 SGHVS, CDR2 FQNEAQ. The CDR3 DNA reads as TGTGCCAGCAGCTCTAGTGCTTCTGTTGCGTACGAGCAGTACTTC. Its protein is CASSSSASVAYEQYF.

This clonotype was observed at least ten times. The rearrangement joins TRBV6-1 to TRBJ1-5; maybe TRBD1 (5 bases). The V end was cut by 6 bases, the J end by 5 bases, with 17 bases between. The CDR3 sequence is 15 residues long. Germline V CDR1 and CDR2: MNHNS, SASEGT. The CDR3: CASSRTGTDYQPQHF. CDR3 DNA sequence: TGTGCCAGCAGCCGAACCGGGACGGACTATCAGCCCCAGCATTTT.

V usage is TRBV28 and J usage is TRBJ2-7, with TRBD1 matching 9 bases. Germline-derived CDR1 and CDR2 are MDHEN and SYDVKM. CDR3 length: 14 amino acids. V shed 8 bases and J 8 bases; nucleotides not matched to a gene: 13. The chain's CDR3 is CASSGQGTLAQQYF. Written as DNA, the CDR3 is TGTGCCAGCTCCGGACAGGGGACTCTAGCCCAGCAGTACTTC.

In nucleotides, the CDR3 is TGTGCCAGCAGCTTAGCGGTACACCCTAAAGAGACCCAGTACTTC. This gives the protein CASSLAVHPKETQYF. This chain joins TRBV11-1 and TRBJ2-5; D is ambiguous. V lost 0 bases and J lost 3, with 11 bases in between. From germline, CDR1 is SGHAT and CDR2 FQDESV (reference sequence). CDR3 length: 15 amino acids.

The rearrangement uses TRBV20-1 and TRBJ2-1, with D uncertain. The CDR3 runs to 17 residues. Germline V gives CDR1 DFQATT, CDR2 SNEGSKA (reference sequence). V lost 5 bases and J 3 bases, leaving 23 bases between the germline ends. DNA for the CDR3: TGCAGTGCTTTTTCCCTCGGGCCCCTCCGAGACTACAATGAGCAGTTCTTC. It yields the protein CSAFSLGPLRDYNEQFF.

This clonotype was detected only a few times. The chain employs TRBV18 and TRBJ2-1; 7 nucleotides agree with TRBD1. Germline V gene sequence: CDR1 KGHSH, CDR2 LQKENI. With V trimmed by 1 base and J by 2 bases, 5 bases remained unmatched. The CDR3 has 16 residues. The CDR3: CASSPRAGTAYNEQFF. The CDR3, as DNA: TGTGCCAGCTCACCACGAGCCGGGACAGCCTACAATGAGCAGTTCTTC.

This clonotype was picked up many times. The genes are TRBV11-2 and TRBJ1-5; no definite D call. This CDR3 comprises 12 residues. Germline loops: CDR1 SGHAT, CDR2 FQNNGV. V lost 5 bases and J 5 bases, leaving 7 bases between the germline ends. The CDR3 DNA sequence: TGTGCCAGCAGCGAACTCGATCAGCCCCAGCATTTT. It is translated as CASSELDQPQHF.

The rearrangement links TRBV11-2 to TRBJ2-2; D is unresolved. There are 16 residues in the CDR3. Per the germline V gene, CDR1 is SGHAT and CDR2 is FQNNGV. V gave up 5 bases and J gave up 0 bases, with 13 bases separating them. The CDR3 loop reads CASSPRVASNTGELFF. The CDR3 DNA sequence: TGTGCCAGCAGCCCCCGTGTAGCTTCGAACACCGGGGAGCTGTTTTTT.

This clonotype has a handful of counts. The V call is TRBV4-1, the J call TRBJ1-1, with TRBD1 as a possible D gene (5 bases). The ends were cut back, 1 base at V and 1 base at J, with 13 bases in the middle. The CDR3 spans 16 residues. Germline CDR1 and CDR2: MGHRA and YSYEKL. CDR3 bases: TGCGCCAGCAGCCAAGGCGGTCGAGGGGCGAACACTGAAGCTTTCTTT. It specifies CASSQGGRGANTEAFF.

This clonotype was seen a few times. V usage is TRBV4-2 and J usage is TRBJ2-1, with D perhaps matching TRBD1 (5 bases). CDR1 is LGHNA and CDR2 is YNFKEQ in the germline V gene. This CDR3 spans 14 amino acids. Trimming took off 0 bases at V and 7 bases at J, with 10 bases between the two ends. The CDR3 nucleotides read TGTGCCAGCAGCCAAGATGTGCAGGGTAATGAGCAGTTCTTC. Encoded protein: CASSQDVQGNEQFF.

There are a few counts of this clonotype. The chain employs TRBV29-1 and TRBJ2-1; D perhaps matches TRBD2 (7 bases). V was pared by 4 bases and J by 6 bases, with 16 bases between. The CDR3 extends over 14 amino acids. In germline, CDR1 is SQVTM, CDR2 ANQGSEA. The DNA of the CDR3 is TGCAGCGTTGGCAGAGGGGGGGCCGGCAATGAGCAGTTCTTC. It encodes CSVGRGGAGNEQFF.

This clonotype was seen more than once but under ten times. This rearrangement joins TRBV20-1 to TRBJ2-5; 8 bases match TRBD2. The V gene's germline CDR1 is DFQATT and CDR2 SNEGSKA (reference sequence). Trimming took 0 bases from V and 3 from J; bases not matched to a gene: 6. The CDR3 covers 15 residues. Written as DNA, the CDR3 is TGCAGTGCTAGAGATCACGGCGGGAGGAAAGAGACCCAGTACTTC. It is translated as CSARDHGGRKETQYF.

The genes are TRBV20-1 and TRBJ1-6; no clear D gene. This CDR3 comprises 16 residues. Per germline, CDR1 DFQATT and CDR2 SNEGSKA (reference sequence). Deletions cut 0 bases from V and 2 bases from J, with 11 bases between. CDR3 coding DNA: TGCAGTGCTAGAGATTACGGGGTGACCTATAATTCACCCCTCCACTTT. Translation gives CSARDYGVTYNSPLHF.

This clonotype was detected a few times. The chain carries TRBV12-3 or TRBV12-4 and TRBJ1-3; TRBD1 agrees at 7 bases. The CDR3 has 14 amino acids. V lost 4 bases and J lost 16; bases outside the gene matches: 16. The DNA for the CDR3 is TGTGCCAGCAGTTCAGGACAGGCCAGGGCATTTTCGTATTTT. This encodes CASSSGQARAFSYF.

The table lists this clonotype with many counts. This rearrangement joins TRBV28 to TRBJ2-1; maybe TRBD2 (5 bases). V lost 3 bases, J lost 2 bases, and 8 bases lay in between. This CDR3 comprises 14 residues. The germline V gene has CDR1 MDHEN and CDR2 SYDVKM. CDR3: CASSFSGTYNEQFF. DNA for the CDR3: TGTGCCAGCAGTTTTTCGGGGACCTACAATGAGCAGTTCTTC.

The chain joins TRBV5-1 to TRBJ2-1, with TRBD2 matching over 9 bases. J was trimmed by 4 bases and V by 6 bases; bases with no gene match: 8. From germline, CDR1 is SGHRS and CDR2 YFSETQ. This CDR3 has 15 amino acids. CDR3 bases: TGCGCCAGCAACCTAGCGGGAAAGGTTTACAATGAGCAGTTCTTC. Protein product: CASNLAGKVYNEQFF.

This clonotype was counted a few times. This chain joins TRBV5-5 and TRBJ1-1, with D perhaps matching TRBD1 (6 bases). Germline V gene sequence: CDR1 SGHKS, CDR2 YYEKEE (reference sequence). The length of the CDR3 is 13 residues. V shed 0 bases and J shed 10 bases, with 13 bases lying between them. The chain's CDR3 is CASSLESSDRAFF. CDR3 DNA sequence: TGTGCCAGCAGCTTGGAATCATCGGACAGAGCTTTCTTT.

The CDR3 DNA follows: TGTGCCAGCTCAACCGACCCGTTGGGAGCCAAAAACATTCAGTACTTC. Protein: CASSTDPLGAKNIQYF. This sequence joins TRBV18 and TRBJ2-4; D uncertain. There are 16 residues in the CDR3. V gave up 5 bases and J gave up 0 bases, with 14 bases separating them. Germline-derived CDR1 and CDR2 are KGHSH and LQKENI.

This clonotype was detected a few times. V usage is TRBV5-1 and J usage is TRBJ2-3, with TRBD2 matching over 9 bases. Looked up from germline, CDR1 is SGHRS and CDR2 is YFSETQ. Unmatched junction bases numbered 7, after V lost 0 bases and J lost 2 bases. The CDR3 spans 17 residues. CDR3 protein: CASSLDGGRAPTDTQYF. DNA for the CDR3: TGCGCCAGCAGCTTGGACGGCGGGAGGGCGCCCACAGATACGCAGTATTTT. The variable domain in full, with the rest retrieved from reference TRBV5-1 and TRBJ2-3, is KAGVTQTPRYLIKTRGQQVTLSCSPISGHRSVSWYQQTPGQGLQFLFEYFSETQRNKGNFPGRFSGRQFSNSRSEMNVSTLELGDSALYLCASSLDGGRAPTDTQYFGPGTRLTVL.

The sample holds a few counts of this clonotype. The J gene is TRBJ2-1, the V gene TRBV24-1; D perhaps matches TRBD1 (6 bases). From germline, CDR1 is KGHDR and CDR2 SFDVKD. Trimming removed 2 bases at V and 0 bases at J, with 16 bases between. The CDR3 covers 18 residues. CDR3 in DNA: TGTGCCACCAGTGATTGGACCACGGGACAATTCTCCTACAATGAGCAGTTCTTC. It encodes CATSDWTTGQFSYNEQFF.

The V gene is TRBV4-3, the J gene TRBJ2-3; either TRBD1 or TRBD2 may fit D (6 bases each). CDR1 LGHNA and CDR2 YSLEER come from the germline V gene. This CDR3 region has 15 residues. V dropped 0 bases and J dropped 3 bases, with 10 bases sitting between them. CDR3 sequence: CASSQESGATDTQYF. CDR3 nucleotide sequence: TGCGCCAGCAGCCAAGAATCGGGGGCTACAGATACGCAGTATTTT.

The sample holds a few counts of this clonotype. The chain carries TRBV12-3 or TRBV12-4 and TRBJ2-7, with a possible D match to TRBD2 (5 bases). The CDR3 runs 18 residues. The ends were cut back, 4 bases at V and 2 bases at J, with 24 bases in the middle. The CDR3 spells CASSSEVGSAREAYEQYF. The CDR3, as DNA: TGTGCCAGCAGTTCAGAGGTTGGTAGCGCGAGAGAAGCCTACGAGCAGTACTTC.

This clonotype was seen a handful of times. The chain employs TRBV10-3 and TRBJ2-7; D possibly uses TRBD1 or TRBD2 (5 bases each). From germline, CDR1 is ENHRY and CDR2 SYGVKD. CDR3 size: 13 residues. Trimming removed 4 bases from V and 2 bases from J, with 9 bases in between. This CDR3 is CAISGGVPYEQYF. CDR3 DNA sequence: TGTGCCATCAGTGGAGGGGTTCCCTACGAGCAGTACTTC.